These 11 T cell receptor beta chains came from one sample sequenced in a study of cytomegalovirus exposure and HLA in healthy donors (dated by TCRdb to about 2017). The library relied on the immunoSEQ multiplex PCR assay. What TCRdb holds here is the immuneACCESS table cut down to in-frame rearrangements. Part of the clones is not present; checked against another copy, under half of the missing clones reflect an unresolved V gene, and the others are unexplained. In all, the sample holds 170,000 or so clones, and 80% to 85% of those were seen once. The ten largest make up 2.5% to 3% of the sample. The sequencing sample was made of PBMCs. These receptors were obtained from a woman younger than 30 in good health and CMV-seropositive.

This chain connects TRBV12-5 to TRBJ1-2, with 10 bases lining up with TRBD1. Germline CDR1 LGHNT, CDR2 FRNRAP. V lost 6 bases, J lost 7 bases, and 5 bases stayed unmatched. The CDR3 consists of 13 residues. The chain's CDR3 is CASGLDRGPGYTF. As DNA, the CDR3 is TGTGCTAGTGGCCTCGACAGGGGGCCTGGCTACACCTTC.

The chain employs TRBV2 and TRBJ1-2; D call uncertain. Trimming took 3 bases from V and 4 from J, leaving 9 bases between them. Germline V gene sequence: CDR1 SNHLY, CDR2 FYNNEI. This CDR3 spans 13 amino acids. CDR3 nucleotides: TGTGCCAGCAGTGATAGCCTCCTCTATGGCTACACCTTC. This sequence encodes CASSDSLLYGYTF.

The chain couples TRBV19 to TRBJ2-7; no reliable D call. Trimming left V 5 bases short and J 0 bases short, with 5 bases between. Germline V gene sequence: CDR1 LNHDA, CDR2 SQIVND (reference sequence). This CDR3 comprises 12 residues. CDR3 sequence (DNA): TGTGCCAGTAGTCGAGACTCCTACGAGCAGTACTTC. It codes for CASSRDSYEQYF.

The chain has TRBV14 and TRBJ2-7; 8 nucleotides agree with TRBD1. This CDR3 region has 15 residues. After removal of 4 bases from V and 2 bases from J, the junction contained 7 bases not matched to a gene. Germline V gives CDR1 SGHDN, CDR2 FVKESK. In DNA, the CDR3 is TGTGCCAGCAGCCGACAGGGGCGGTTGCCCTACGAGCAGTACTTC. Encoded protein: CASSRQGRLPYEQYF.

The V gene is TRBV6-1, the J gene TRBJ2-2; D unclear. From germline, CDR1 is MNHNS and CDR2 SASEGT. The CDR3 extends over 12 amino acids. Trimming left V 8 bases short and J 0 bases short, with 4 bases between. This CDR3 is CASSANTGELFF. DNA of the CDR3: TGTGCCAGCTCCGCGAACACCGGGGAGCTGTTTTTT.

This clone was recorded once. This sequence joins TRBV7-8 and TRBJ2-5; D is unresolved. Germline V lookup: CDR1 SGHVS, CDR2 FQNEAQ. V was clipped by 2 bases and J by 3 bases, with 10 bases between them. This CDR3 has 14 residues. In nucleotides, the CDR3 is TGTGCCAGCAGCTTATCCCCCCCAGAAGAGACCCAGTACTTC. Its translation: CASSLSPPEETQYF.

The DNA of the CDR3 is TGTGCCAGCACCCTCTCCCAGGGGTGGGGAGCTGTACGCAATCAGCCCCAGCATTTT. Residues: CASTLSQGWGAVRNQPQHF. V usage is TRBV28 and J usage is TRBJ1-5; TRBD1 might be the D (6 bases). This CDR3 is 19 amino acids long. The V gene's germline CDR1 is MDHEN and CDR2 SYDVKM. Trimming stripped 7 bases from V and 2 bases from J, with 27 bases between.

The rearrangement joins TRBV19 to TRBJ2-3; possibly TRBD1 for D (6 bases). V lost 7 bases and J lost 2, with 22 bases in between. Germline CDR1 and CDR2: LNHDA and SQIVND (reference sequence). The CDR3 covers 17 residues. CDR3 region: CASNNMTGWFSTDTQYF. CDR3 DNA: TGTGCCAGTAATAACATGACAGGTTGGTTCTCCACAGATACGCAGTATTTT.

V is TRBV4-1 and J is TRBJ1-2; TRBD1 matches 7 bases. The CDR3 loop spans 16 amino acids. CDR1 and CDR2 (germline): MGHRA, YSYEKL. Losses at the gene ends were 0 bases for V and 0 bases for J; bases not matched to a gene: 4. Here the CDR3 DNA reads TGCGCCAGCAGCCAAGATGGGACAGCCGCTAACTATGGCTACACCTTC. Protein: CASSQDGTAANYGYTF.

This clone occurred a few times. The chain joins TRBV29-1 to TRBJ1-1; D remains unclear. This CDR3 is built from 13 residues. Germline lookup yields CDR1 SQVTM and CDR2 ANQGSEA. Trimming cost V 4 bases and J 5 bases, with 14 bases left between them. CDR3 DNA: TGCAGCGTTGTCTTAATGTCGGGGACTGAAGCTTTCTTT. Encoded protein: CSVVLMSGTEAFF.

The chain joins TRBV9 to TRBJ2-3; a weak D match, TRBD2 (5 bases). Deletions cut 4 bases from V and 4 bases from J, with 10 bases between. The CDR3 is made up of 13 amino acids. The germline V gene has CDR1 SGDLS and CDR2 YYNGEE. The CDR3 spells CASSPRGSDTQYF. The CDR3 DNA reads as TGTGCCAGCAGCCCTCGCGGGTCAGATACGCAGTATTTT.